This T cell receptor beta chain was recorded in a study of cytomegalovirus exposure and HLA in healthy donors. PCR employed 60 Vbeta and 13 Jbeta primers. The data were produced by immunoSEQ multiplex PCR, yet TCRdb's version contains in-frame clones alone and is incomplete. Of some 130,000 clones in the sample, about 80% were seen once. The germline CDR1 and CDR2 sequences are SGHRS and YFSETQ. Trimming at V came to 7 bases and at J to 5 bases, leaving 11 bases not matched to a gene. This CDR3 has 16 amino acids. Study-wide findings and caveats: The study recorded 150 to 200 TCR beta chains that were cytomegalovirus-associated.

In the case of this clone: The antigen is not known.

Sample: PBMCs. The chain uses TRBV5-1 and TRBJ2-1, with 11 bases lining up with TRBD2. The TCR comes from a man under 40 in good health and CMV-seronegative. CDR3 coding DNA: TGCGCCAGCTCTAAGGGGGGGACTAGCGGAGACAATGAGCAGTTCTTC. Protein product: CASSKGGTSGDNEQFF.